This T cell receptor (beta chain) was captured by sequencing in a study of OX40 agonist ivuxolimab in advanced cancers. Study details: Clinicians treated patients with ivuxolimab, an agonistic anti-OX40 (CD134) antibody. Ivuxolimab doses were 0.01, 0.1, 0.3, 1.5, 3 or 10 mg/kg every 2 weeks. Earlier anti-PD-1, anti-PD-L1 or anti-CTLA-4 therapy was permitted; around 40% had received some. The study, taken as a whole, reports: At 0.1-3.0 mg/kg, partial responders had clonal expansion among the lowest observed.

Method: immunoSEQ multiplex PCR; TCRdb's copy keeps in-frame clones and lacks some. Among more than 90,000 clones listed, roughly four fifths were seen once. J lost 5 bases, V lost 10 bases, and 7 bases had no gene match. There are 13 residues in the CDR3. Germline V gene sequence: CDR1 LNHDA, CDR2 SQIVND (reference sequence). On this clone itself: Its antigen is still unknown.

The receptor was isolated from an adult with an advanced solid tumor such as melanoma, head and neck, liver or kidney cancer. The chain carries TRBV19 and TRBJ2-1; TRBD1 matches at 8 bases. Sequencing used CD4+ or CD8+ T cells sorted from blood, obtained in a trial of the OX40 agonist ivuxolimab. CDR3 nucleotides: TGTGCCACCAAACAGGGGGGAGACAATGAGCAGTTCTTC. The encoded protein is CATKQGGDNEQFF.